The table lists the clone carrying this TCR beta chain with a count of one. This CDR3 region has 15 residues. Germline-derived CDR1 and CDR2 are SGHRS and YFSETQ. J was trimmed by 8 bases and V by 4 bases; bases with no gene match: 11. This sample was included in a study of blood T cell repertoires in COVID-19. Using immunoSEQ multiplex PCR, the repertoire was profiled, and TCRdb retains in-frame clones only, with some absent. The repertoire holds some 160,000 clones, 75% to 85% seen once, with less than 5.5% in the top ten. The receptor comes from a man aged 55 to 70 with acute or convalescent COVID-19. Material for sequencing was peripheral blood. The J gene is TRBJ1-4, the V gene TRBV5-1, with 7 bases that match TRBD1. The CDR3 DNA sequence: TGCGCCAGCAGCCCTCCGGGACAGACGGGAGAAAAACTGTTTTTT. Its protein is CASSPPGQTGEKLFF.